Below, 15 T cell receptor beta chains from the same sample are listed, as sequenced in a study of blood T cell repertoires in COVID-19 (dated by TCRdb to 2018 to 2021). Library preparation used the immunoSEQ multiplex PCR assay. TCRdb re-hosts the immuneACCESS table, in-frame sequences only. Its copies lack some clones; in the studies checked, an unresolved V gene accounts for under half of them, and the cause for the rest is not known. Across this sample there are 310,000 or so clones, with around nine tenths seen only once. 9.5% of the sample is held by the ten biggest clonotypes. Source material: PBMCs or T cells enriched from blood (not recorded which). These receptors were obtained from a woman aged 40 to 55 who had recovered from COVID-19.

This chain links TRBV19 with TRBJ2-5, with a possible D match to TRBD1 (5 bases). V was cut by 1 base and J by 3 bases, with 6 bases left in between. The CDR3 loop spans 13 amino acids. CDR1 is LNHDA, CDR2 SQIVND, per germline (reference sequence). DNA for the CDR3: TGTGCCAGTAGTATAGGGACAAAAGAGACCCAGTACTTC. This gives the protein CASSIGTKETQYF.

The rearrangement joins TRBV12-3 or TRBV12-4 to TRBJ1-1; unclear D gene. The CDR3 sequence is 13 residues long. Trimming removed 3 bases at V and 8 bases at J, with 13 bases between. CDR3 region: CASSFAAAQEAFF. The CDR3 region has the DNA TGTGCCAGCAGTTTTGCGGCTGCGCAGGAAGCTTTCTTT.

This clone was found a few times. CDR3: CASSQDASGRGELFF. CDR3 DNA: TGTGCCAGCAGCCAAGATGCTAGCGGGAGAGGGGAGCTGTTTTTT. The chain employs TRBV3-1 (or the pseudogene TRBV3-2) and TRBJ2-2; TRBD2 matches 10 bases. V gave up 0 bases and J gave up 8 bases; unmatched junction bases: 3. The CDR3 contains 15 residues. The V gene's germline CDR1 is LGHDT and CDR2 YNNKEL (reference sequence).

The chain carries TRBV27 and TRBJ1-5; no reliable D call. The CDR3 covers 15 residues. Looked up from germline, CDR1 is MNHEY and CDR2 is SMNVEV (reference sequence). The V end was cut by 8 bases, the J end by 2 bases, with 16 bases between. CDR3 loop: CASARGGSGNQPQHF. CDR3 in DNA: TGTGCCAGCGCCCGAGGAGGGAGTGGCAATCAGCCCCAGCATTTT.

The chain joins TRBV10-3 to TRBJ2-5, with D perhaps matching TRBD1 (5 bases). The CDR3 consists of 14 residues. The V end was cut by 0 bases, the J end by 2 bases, with 7 bases between. Germline lookup yields CDR1 ENHRY and CDR2 SYGVKD. CDR3 sequence reads: CAISESGVQETQYF. CDR3 nucleotide sequence: TGTGCCATCAGTGAGTCAGGGGTACAAGAGACCCAGTACTTC.

The chain uses TRBV18 and TRBJ1-4, with 8 nucleotides matching TRBD1. The V segment lost 1 base and the J segment 7 bases; nucleotides outside the gene matches: 14. Germline-derived CDR1 and CDR2 are KGHSH and LQKENI. The CDR3 has 18 amino acids. The CDR3 spells CASSPRMGAGQAGEKLFF. CDR3 nucleotides: TGTGCCAGCTCACCACGGATGGGAGCGGGACAGGCGGGTGAAAAACTGTTTTTT.

The V call is TRBV7-3, the J call TRBJ2-6; D is perhaps TRBD2 (5 bases). Germline V lookup: CDR1 SGHTA, CDR2 FQGTGA. The CDR3 contains 14 residues. V shed 6 bases and J shed 4 bases, with 10 bases lying between them. The CDR3 reads CASSNPGGANVLTF. CDR3 DNA: TGTGCCAGCAGTAACCCGGGAGGGGCCAACGTCCTGACTTTC.

The rearrangement uses TRBV24-1 and TRBJ2-5; 7 nucleotides match TRBD1. The length of the CDR3 is 17 residues. The J segment lost 5 bases and the V segment lost 4 bases, leaving 15 bases of the junction unmatched. Germline V lookup: CDR1 KGHDR, CDR2 SFDVKD. CDR3 coding DNA: TGTGCCACCAGTGAGTCTCCGCCGGGACAGTCGGGGGAGACCCAGTACTTC. The encoded protein is CATSESPPGQSGETQYF.

The table lists this clone with a count of one. This CDR3 is CASTGILLSGANVLTF. CDR3 nucleotide sequence: TGTGCCTCGACAGGGATCTTACTATCTGGGGCCAACGTCCTGACTTTC. This chain joins TRBV30 and TRBJ2-6; 7 positions match TRBD1. Trimming removed 7 bases from V and 1 base from J; junction bases left unmatched: 10. CDR1 is GTSNPN and CDR2 is SVGIG in the germline V gene (reference sequence). CDR3 length: 16 residues.

This chain uses TRBV6-5 with TRBJ1-2, with 7 bases aligning to TRBD1. This CDR3 has 15 amino acids. The V gene end was trimmed by 6 bases and the J gene end by 4 bases; junction bases not matched to a gene: 11. The germline V gene has CDR1 MNHEY and CDR2 SVGAGI. Written as DNA, the CDR3 is TGTGCCAGCAGCTTAAGGGGGCTGACTCCCTATGGCTACACCTTC. Encoded protein: CASSLRGLTPYGYTF.

The rearrangement links TRBV4-3 to TRBJ1-2; a possible D gene is TRBD1 (6 bases). Germline lookup yields CDR1 LGHNA and CDR2 YSLEER. This CDR3 is 17 amino acids long. The V gene lost 0 bases and the J gene lost 5 bases, with 19 bases spanning the gap. DNA of the CDR3: TGCGCCAGCAGCCAAGATATGGGGGCGGGCACGGAGTATGGCTACACCTTC. It encodes CASSQDMGAGTEYGYTF.

The chain couples TRBV4-3 to TRBJ2-1, with 11 bases aligning to TRBD2. CDR3 length equals 16 residues. Trimming at V came to 3 bases and at J to 4 bases, leaving 5 bases not matched to a gene. CDR1 is LGHNA and CDR2 is YSLEER in the germline V gene. In DNA, the CDR3 is TGCGCCAGCAGCCAGGGACTAGCGGCTCTTTACAATGAGCAGTTCTTC. Translating gives CASSQGLAALYNEQFF.

The rearrangement links TRBV6-1 to TRBJ2-5; 7 bases fit TRBD2. The germline CDR1 and CDR2 sequences are MNHNS and SASEGT. V gave up 2 bases and J gave up 7 bases; unmatched junction bases: 10. The CDR3 has 15 residues. CDR3 in DNA: TGTGCCAGCAGTGAATGGTCTAGCGGTTCGTTGACCCAGTACTTC. It is translated as CASSEWSSGSLTQYF.

The rearrangement uses TRBV28 and TRBJ1-2; 9 nucleotides match TRBD1. CDR3 length equals 14 residues. With V trimmed by 6 bases and J by 2 bases, 4 bases remained unmatched. The germline V gene encodes CDR1 MDHEN and CDR2 SYDVKM. The CDR3 loop reads CASRHGTGNYGYTF. CDR3 DNA: TGTGCCAGCAGACACGGGACAGGGAACTATGGCTACACCTTC.

This chain connects TRBV7-2 to TRBJ2-3; the D is unclear. Germline V lookup: CDR1 SGHTA, CDR2 FQGNSA. CDR3 length equals 16 residues. V shed 3 bases and J shed 2 bases, with 15 bases lying between them. CDR3 sequence (DNA): TGTGCCAGCAGCTTTTCCTTTCGGGTGTACACAGATACGCAGTATTTT. Protein sequence: CASSFSFRVYTDTQYF.